This is a list of T cell receptor beta chains from one sample in a study of T-cell memory formation after mild COVID-19. TCRdb passed the 5' RACE reads through MiXCR, listing each CDR3 protein once. The sample records 300,000 to 350,000 distinct CDR3 sequences, roughly an eighth being singletons. Sequences were obtained from PBMCs or a T cell subset sorted from them (not recorded which). These receptors were taken from a man younger than 30 who had mild COVID-19 (a few samples of this study predate the infection). Cell type and time point are not known. Both conserved end residues are part of each CDR3. The D gene is left open where the match is weak. Clone size is not always given. Where it is, it says once, few, many or a class for expanded clones.

size | D | J | V | DNA | CDR3
few | TRBD2 | TRBJ2-1 | TRBV4-1 | TGCGCCAGCAGCCAAGAGGACGCGGGACTAGCGGGGAACCAGTTCTTC | CASSQEDAGLAGNQFF
. | . | TRBJ2-7 | TRBV7-2 | TGTGCCAGCAGCCCCGGGCCGAGGGTTGGGCACGAGCAGTACTTC | CASSPGPRVGHEQYF
few | TRBD1 | TRBJ2-3 | TRBV3-1 | TGTGCCAGCAGCGCCGGGACAGGGGGCCCAGATACGCAGTATTTT | CASSAGTGGPDTQYF
few | . | TRBJ2-1 | TRBV29-1 | TGCAGCGTGAAACGCTCCTACAATGAGCAGTTCTTC | CSVKRSYNEQFF
few | . | TRBJ2-3 | TRBV7-3 | TGTGCCAGCAGCTTACGCCTAGCGACAGATACGCAGTATTTT | CASSLRLATDTQYF
. | TRBD1 | TRBJ2-7 | TRBV20-1 | TGCAGTGCTCCGGGACAGGGACTCTACGAGCAGTACTTC | CSAPGQGLYEQYF
. | . | TRBJ1-2 | TRBV20-1 | TGCAGTGCTAGACCAGATAACTATGGCTACACCTTC | CSARPDNYGYTF
few | TRBD2 | TRBJ2-5 | TRBV2 | TGTGCCAGCACCCAGCGGGGGGCCCAAGAGACCCAGTACTTC | CASTQRGAQETQYF
. | TRBD1 | TRBJ1-1 | TRBV7-2 | TGTGCCAGCAGCTTATGGGACAGGGGGAACACTGAAGCTTTCTTT | CASSLWDRGNTEAFF
few | TRBD2 | TRBJ2-4 | TRBV5-1 | TGCGCCAGCAGCACCTCTGGGACTAGCGGGGGGGCCGACATTCAGTACTTC | CASSTSGTSGGADIQYF
few | TRBD2 | TRBJ2-5 | TRBV4-3 | TGCGCCAGCAGCCAAGATGCTAGCGGCGAGACCCAGTACTTC | CASSQDASGETQYF
few | . | TRBJ2-7 | TRBV9 | TGTGCCAGCAGCGTAGCCCCCACGTACGAGCAGTACTTC | CASSVAPTYEQYF